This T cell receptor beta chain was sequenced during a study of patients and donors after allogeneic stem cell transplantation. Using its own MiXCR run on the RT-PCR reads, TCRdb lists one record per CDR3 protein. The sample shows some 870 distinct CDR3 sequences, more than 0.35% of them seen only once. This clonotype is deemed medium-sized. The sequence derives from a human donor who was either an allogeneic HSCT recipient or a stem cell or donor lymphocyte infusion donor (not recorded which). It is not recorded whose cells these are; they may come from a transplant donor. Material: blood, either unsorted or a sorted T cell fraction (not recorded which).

CDR3 sequence (DNA): TGTGCCAGCAAGCCAGGGATGAACACTGAAGCTTTCTTT. Encoded protein: CASKPGMNTEAFF. V usage is TRBV6-6 and J usage is TRBJ1-1, with TRBD1 as a possible D gene (5 bases). The CDR3 runs 13 residues. CDR1 and CDR2 from the germline V gene are MNHNY and SVGAGI (reference sequence). The V and J ends lost 7 bases and 0 bases respectively, with 9 bases between them.